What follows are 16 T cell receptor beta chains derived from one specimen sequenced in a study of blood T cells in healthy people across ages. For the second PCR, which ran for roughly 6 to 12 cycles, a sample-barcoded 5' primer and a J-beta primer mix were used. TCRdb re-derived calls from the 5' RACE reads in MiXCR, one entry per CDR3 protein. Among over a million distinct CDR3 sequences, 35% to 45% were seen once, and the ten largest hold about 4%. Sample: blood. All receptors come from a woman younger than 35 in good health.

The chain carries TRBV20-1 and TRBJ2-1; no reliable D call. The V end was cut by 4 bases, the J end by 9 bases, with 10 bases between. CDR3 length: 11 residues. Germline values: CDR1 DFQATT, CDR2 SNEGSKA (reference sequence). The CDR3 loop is CSAMRLGEQFF. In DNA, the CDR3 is TGCAGTGCTATGCGGCTGGGTGAGCAGTTCTTC.

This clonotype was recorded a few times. The CDR3 loop reads CASTYQAQPQHF. In nucleotides, the CDR3 is TGTGCCAGCACCTACCAGGCTCAGCCCCAGCATTTT. The chain combines TRBV12-3 or TRBV12-4 with TRBJ1-5, with D unclear. Between the trimmed V and J ends, which lost 7 bases and 6 bases, there was a span of 10 bases. CDR3 size: 12 residues.

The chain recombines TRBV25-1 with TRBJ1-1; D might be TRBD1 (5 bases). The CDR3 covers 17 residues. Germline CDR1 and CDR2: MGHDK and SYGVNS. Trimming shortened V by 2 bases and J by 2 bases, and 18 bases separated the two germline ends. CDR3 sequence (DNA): TGTGCCAGCAGTGAACGACCCCCTCAGGGCCGTAACACTGAAGCTTTCTTT. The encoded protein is CASSERPPQGRNTEAFF.

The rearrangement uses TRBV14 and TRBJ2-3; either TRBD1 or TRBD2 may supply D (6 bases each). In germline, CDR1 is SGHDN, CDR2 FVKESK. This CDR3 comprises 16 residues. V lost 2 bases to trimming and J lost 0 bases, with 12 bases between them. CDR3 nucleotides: TGTGCCAGCAGCCAATCTAAGGGGGGAAGCACAGATACGCAGTATTTT. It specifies CASSQSKGGSTDTQYF.

CDR3 bases: TGTGCCAGCAGTCTAGGAAGTAACTACAATGAGCAGTACTTC. It specifies CASSLGSNYNEQYF. The chain combines TRBV28 with TRBJ2-5; D call uncertain. Germline V gene lookup returns CDR1 MDHEN and CDR2 SYDVKM. The CDR3 consists of 14 residues. V was pared by 5 bases and J by 11 bases, with 21 bases between.

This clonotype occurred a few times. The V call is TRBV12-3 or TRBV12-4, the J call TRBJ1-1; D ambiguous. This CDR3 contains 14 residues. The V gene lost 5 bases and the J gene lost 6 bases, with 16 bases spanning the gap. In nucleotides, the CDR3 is TGTGCCAGCAGTGGCCGGACGGGGAGAGCTGAAGCTTTCTTT. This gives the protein CASSGRTGRAEAFF.

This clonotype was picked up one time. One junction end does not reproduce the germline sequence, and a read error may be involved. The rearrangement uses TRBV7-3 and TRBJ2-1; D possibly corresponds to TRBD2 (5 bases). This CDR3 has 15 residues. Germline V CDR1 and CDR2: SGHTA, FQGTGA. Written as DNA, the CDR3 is TGTGCCAGCAGCTCAACAGCGGTAGGCCTGAATGAGAAGTTCTTC. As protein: CASSSTAVGLNEKFF.

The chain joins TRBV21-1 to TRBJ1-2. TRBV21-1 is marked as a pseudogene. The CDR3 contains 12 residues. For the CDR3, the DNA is TGTGCCAGCAGCAAAGAGGAATATGGCTACACCTTC. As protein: CASSKEEYGYTF.

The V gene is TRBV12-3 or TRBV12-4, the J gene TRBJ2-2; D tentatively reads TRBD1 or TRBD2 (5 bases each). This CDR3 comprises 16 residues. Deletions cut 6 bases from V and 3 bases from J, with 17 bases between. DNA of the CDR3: TGTGCCAGCAGGGCTAGGGGACGGCGAGACACCGGGGAGCTGTTTTTT. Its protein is CASRARGRRDTGELFF.

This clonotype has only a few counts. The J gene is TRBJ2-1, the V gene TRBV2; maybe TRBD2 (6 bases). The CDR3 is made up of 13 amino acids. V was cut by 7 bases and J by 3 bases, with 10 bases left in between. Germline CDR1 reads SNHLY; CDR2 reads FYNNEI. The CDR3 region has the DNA TGTGCCAGCAAGGAGGGTATCTACAATGAGCAGTTCTTC. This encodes CASKEGIYNEQFF.

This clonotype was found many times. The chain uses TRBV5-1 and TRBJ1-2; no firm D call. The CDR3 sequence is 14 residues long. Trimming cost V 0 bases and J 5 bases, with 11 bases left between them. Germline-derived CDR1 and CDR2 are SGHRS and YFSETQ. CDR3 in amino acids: CASSLDGDGYGYTF. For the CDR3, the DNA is TGCGCCAGCAGCTTGGACGGGGATGGTTATGGCTACACCTTC.

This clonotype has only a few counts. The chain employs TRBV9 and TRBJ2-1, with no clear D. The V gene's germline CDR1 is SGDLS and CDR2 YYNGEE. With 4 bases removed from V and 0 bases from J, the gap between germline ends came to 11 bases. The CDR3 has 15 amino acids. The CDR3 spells CASSYRGDSYNEQFF. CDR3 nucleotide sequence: TGTGCCAGCAGCTACCGAGGAGACTCCTACAATGAGCAGTTCTTC.

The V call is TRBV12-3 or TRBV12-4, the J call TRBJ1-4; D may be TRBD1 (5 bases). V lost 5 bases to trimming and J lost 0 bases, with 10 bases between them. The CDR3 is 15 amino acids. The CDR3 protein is CASSPTVATNEKLFF. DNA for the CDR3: TGTGCCAGCAGTCCGACAGTTGCAACTAATGAAAAACTGTTTTTT.

The DNA of the CDR3 is TGTGCCAGCAGTTACTCGATAACCTACAATGAGCAGTTCTTC. Translating gives CASSYSITYNEQFF. The V call is TRBV6-2 or TRBV6-3, the J call TRBJ2-1, with D hard to call. Germline assignment: CDR1 MNHEY and CDR2 SVGEGT. V shed 0 bases and J shed 2 bases, with 5 bases lying between them. The CDR3 is 14 amino acids.

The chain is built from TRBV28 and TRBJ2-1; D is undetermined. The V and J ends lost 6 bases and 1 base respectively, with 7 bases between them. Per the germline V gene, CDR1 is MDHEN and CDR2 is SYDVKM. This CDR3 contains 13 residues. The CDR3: CASRWLSYNEQFF. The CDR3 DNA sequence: TGTGCCAGCAGATGGCTGTCCTACAATGAGCAGTTCTTC.

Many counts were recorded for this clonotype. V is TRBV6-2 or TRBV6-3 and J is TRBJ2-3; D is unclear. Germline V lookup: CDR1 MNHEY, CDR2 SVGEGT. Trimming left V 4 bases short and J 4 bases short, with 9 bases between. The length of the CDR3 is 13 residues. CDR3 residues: CASSSPPADTQYF. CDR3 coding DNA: TGTGCCAGCAGTTCCCCTCCGGCAGATACGCAGTATTTT.